The TCR beta chain under discussion was sequenced for a study of Ad26.COV2.S vaccination and SARS-CoV-2 variants. The treatment was: some 19 received Ad26.COV2.S at low or high dose, single or two shots; about 5 received placebo; per-sample allocation not given. It was on day 63 after the first vaccine or placebo injection that samples were taken. Some clones are missing from TCRdb's copy, which holds only in-frame ones; the method was immunoSEQ multiplex PCR. This repertoire shows a few hundred thousand clones, about 90% found once; its top ten account for approximately 4.5%. Germline CDR1 reads SGHTA; CDR2 reads FQGNSA. This CDR3 is 15 amino acids long. Losses at the gene ends were 5 bases for V and 1 base for J; bases not matched to a gene: 3.

The clonotype originates from a person aged 18-65 years who received the Ad26.COV2.S COVID-19 vaccine or a placebo. The source was peripheral blood, collected in a trial of Ad26.COV2.S vaccine versus placebo. The V call is TRBV7-2, the J call TRBJ2-7; 12 nucleotides agree with TRBD2. The CDR3 reads CASSETSGRSYEQYF. CDR3 bases: TGTGCCAGCAGCGAGACTAGCGGGAGATCCTACGAGCAGTACTTC. The complete variable domain, with remaining parts taken from reference TRBV7-2 and TRBJ2-7, reads GAGVSQSPSNKVTEKGKDVELRCDPISGHTALYWYRQSLGQGLEFLIYFQGNSAPDKSGLPSDRFSAERTGGSVSTLTIQRTQQEDSAVYLCASSETSGRSYEQYFGPGTRLTVT.